A single T cell receptor (beta chain) is shown here with its context. Extraction and reverse transcription of RNA yielded cDNA as the sequencing template. Sequencing was performed with immunoSEQ multiplex PCR; in TCRdb, only in-frame clones are kept and a portion is missing. This sample has 150,000 to 200,000 clones, with less than 65% found just once. This entry comes from a study of CD8+ T cells in alopecia areata. Study-level information: Twice a day, 5 to 10 mg of oral tofacitinib was administered to treated patients.

The treatment here: oral pan-JAK inhibitor, 5-10 mg twice daily. This CDR3 region has 14 residues. V lost 7 bases and J lost 8; bases outside the gene matches: 15. CDR1 and CDR2 from the germline V gene are SQVTM and ANQGSEA. V and J are TRBV29-1 and TRBJ2-3, with 7 bases fitting TRBD1. The specimen comprised CD4+ T cells sorted from blood, sampled at week 24, from a patient treated with tofacitinib. The source is a human donor with alopecia areata. In nucleotides, the CDR3 is TGCAGCGCAACTGACAGGGTCCTTTTGGGTACGCAGTATTTT. This encodes CSATDRVLLGTQYF.